The 17 T cell receptor beta chains reported below all come from one sample, sequenced in a study of Ad26.COV2.S vaccination and SARS-CoV-2 variants. The data were produced by immunoSEQ multiplex PCR, yet TCRdb's version contains in-frame clones alone and is incomplete. The data show about 460,000 clones, 89% seen once. Treatment of the sample: around 19 received Ad26.COV2.S at low or high dose, single or two shots; several received placebo; per-sample allocation not given. It was on day 63 after the first vaccine or placebo injection that samples were taken. The sample here was peripheral blood, taken in a trial of Ad26.COV2.S vaccine versus placebo. All receptors derive from a person between 18 and 65 years old who received the Ad26.COV2.S COVID-19 vaccine or a placebo.

The chain joins TRBV3-1 (or the pseudogene TRBV3-2) to TRBJ1-1; D might be TRBD1 (6 bases). Looked up from germline, CDR1 is LGHDT and CDR2 is YNNKEL (reference sequence). This CDR3 has 14 residues. Trimming removed 4 bases from V and 8 bases from J, with 17 bases in between. Here the CDR3 reads CASSPLRGGPEAFF. CDR3 DNA sequence: TGTGCCAGCAGCCCACTTCGTGGGGGCCCCGAAGCTTTCTTT.

CDR3 nucleotide sequence: TGTGCCAGTACCCCTTGGGGGGTCCCTAGCACAGATACGCAGTATTTT. Its protein is CASTPWGVPSTDTQYF. The chain joins TRBV19 to TRBJ2-3; tentative D call: TRBD2 (6 bases). The CDR3 covers 16 residues. The germline gives CDR1 LNHDA, CDR2 SQIVND (reference sequence). The ends were cut back, 7 bases at V and 0 bases at J, with 17 bases in the middle.

This chain uses TRBV7-9 with TRBJ2-7; D ambiguous. V shed 5 bases and J shed 6 bases, with 11 bases lying between them. CDR1 and CDR2 from the germline V gene are SEHNR and FQNEAQ (reference sequence). The CDR3 contains 12 residues. The CDR3 spells CASSHRTGEQYF. The CDR3 DNA reads TGTGCCAGCAGCCATAGGACGGGCGAGCAGTACTTC.

The rearrangement links TRBV27 to TRBJ2-5, with D unclear. V was clipped by 2 bases and J by 1 base, with 14 bases between them. The V gene's germline CDR1 is MNHEY and CDR2 SMNVEV (reference sequence). This CDR3 comprises 16 residues. This CDR3 reads CASSLSQTEGQETQYF. CDR3 bases: TGTGCCAGCAGTTTAAGTCAGACCGAAGGCCAAGAGACCCAGTACTTC.

V and J are TRBV5-1 and TRBJ2-1; 8 bases align to TRBD1. CDR1 and CDR2 from the germline V gene are SGHRS and YFSETQ. J gave up 2 bases and V 4 bases, and 11 bases lay outside the gene matches. CDR3 length: 17 amino acids. The CDR3 DNA sequence: TGCGCCAGCAGCCGAGGGCACGGGACAGGAGCCTACAATGAGCAGTTCTTC. This codes for CASSRGHGTGAYNEQFF. The whole variable domain, remainder taken from reference TRBV5-1 and TRBJ2-1, is KAGVTQTPRYLIKTRGQQVTLSCSPISGHRSVSWYQQTPGQGLQFLFEYFSETQRNKGNFPGRFSGRQFSNSRSEMNVSTLELGDSALYLCASSRGHGTGAYNEQFFGPGTRLTVL.

The V and J genes are TRBV30 and TRBJ1-2; possibly TRBD1 for D (6 bases). This CDR3 is built from 16 residues. Trimming shortened V by 4 bases and J by 1 base, and 19 bases separated the two germline ends. The germline V gene has CDR1 GTSNPN and CDR2 SVGIG (reference sequence). The CDR3 DNA sequence: TGTGCCTGGACCCGACCCGGCACAGGGAGTAACTATGGCTACACCTTC. Translating gives CAWTRPGTGSNYGYTF.

V usage is TRBV18 and J usage is TRBJ2-2; possibly TRBD2 for D (5 bases). The CDR3 spans 17 residues. CDR1 and CDR2 (germline): KGHSH, LQKENI. Trimming removed 0 bases from V and 0 bases from J, with 11 bases in between. The CDR3 region has the DNA TGTGCCAGCTCACCACCTCGCAGGAGGACGAACACCGGGGAGCTGTTTTTT. Translation gives CASSPPRRRTNTGELFF. Variable domain in full (rest from reference TRBV18 and TRBJ2-2): NAGVMQNPRHLVRRRGQEARLRCSPMKGHSHVYWYRQLPEEGLKFMVYLQKENIIDESGMPKERFSAEFPKEGPSILRIQQVVRGDSAAYFCASSPPRRRTNTGELFFGEGSRLTVL.

This chain links TRBV28 with TRBJ2-3; 9 positions agree with TRBD1. Germline-derived CDR1 and CDR2 are MDHEN and SYDVKM. The V segment lost 2 bases and the J segment 5 bases; nucleotides outside the gene matches: 5. The CDR3 contains 15 residues. In DNA, the CDR3 is TGTGCCAGCAGTTTACCGGGACAGGGAAGAGATACGCAGTATTTT. Translated, it gives CASSLPGQGRDTQYF.

J is TRBJ2-7 and V is TRBV10-3, with D unclear. Germline CDR1 reads ENHRY; CDR2 reads SYGVKD. The CDR3 runs to 13 residues. Trimming stripped 2 bases from V and 4 bases from J, with 9 bases between. This chain's CDR3 is CAISEGRLYEQYF. The CDR3 DNA is TGTGCCATCAGTGAGGGTCGGCTATACGAGCAGTACTTC.

This chain joins TRBV30 and TRBJ2-1; 10 bases match TRBD2. J lost 2 bases, V lost 4 bases, and 5 bases had no gene match. This CDR3 is built from 15 residues. Germline-derived CDR1 and CDR2 are GTSNPN and SVGIG (reference sequence). CDR3 DNA sequence: TGTGCCTGGAAGAAAGCGGGGGGGCCCTACAATGAGCAGTTCTTC. Encoded protein: CAWKKAGGPYNEQFF.

The chain has TRBV7-3 and TRBJ2-1, with TRBD2 as a possible D gene (5 bases). The CDR3 sequence is 16 residues long. The ends were cut back, 5 bases at V and 8 bases at J, with 22 bases in the middle. Germline loops: CDR1 SGHTA, CDR2 FQGTGA. In nucleotides, the CDR3 is TGTGCCAGCAGCGGTTCGGCGGGCGCCGGGTTAGATGAGCAGTTCTTC. It specifies CASSGSAGAGLDEQFF.

This sequence joins TRBV30 and TRBJ1-4, with D possibly matching TRBD1 (5 bases). The CDR3 contains 13 residues. Germline CDR1 is GTSNPN and CDR2 is SVGIG (reference sequence). Trimming removed 4 bases from V and 8 bases from J, with 14 bases in between. The CDR3 nucleotides read TGTGCCTGGAATAAGGGACTTAAGGAAAAACTGTTTTTT. Translating gives CAWNKGLKEKLFF.

The CDR3 DNA follows: TGTGCCAGCAGTGACCGGGCGACAGCAAGCTCCTACGAGCAGTACTTC. Its protein product is CASSDRATASSYEQYF. The chain joins TRBV6-1 to TRBJ2-7, with D perhaps TRBD1 (5 bases). This CDR3 has 16 residues. V lost 3 bases and J lost 0, with 15 bases in between. The germline CDR1 and CDR2 sequences are MNHNS and SASEGT.

The chain links TRBV5-1 to TRBJ1-1; no clear D. V lost 4 bases and J 0 bases, leaving 13 bases between the germline ends. The CDR3 runs to 15 residues. CDR1 is SGHRS and CDR2 is YFSETQ in the germline V gene. The CDR3 DNA follows: TGCGCCAGCAGCACCTACGGACTCCTGAACACTGAAGCTTTCTTT. It specifies CASSTYGLLNTEAFF. The full variable domain, with the rest looked up from reference TRBV5-1 and TRBJ1-1, is KAGVTQTPRYLIKTRGQQVTLSCSPISGHRSVSWYQQTPGQGLQFLFEYFSETQRNKGNFPGRFSGRQFSNSRSEMNVSTLELGDSALYLCASSTYGLLNTEAFFGQGTRLTVV.

This clone was seen a single time. J is TRBJ1-1 and V is TRBV5-1; possible D gene TRBD1, 6 bases. The germline gives CDR1 SGHRS, CDR2 YFSETQ. The CDR3 runs 17 residues. Trimming took 0 bases from V and 3 from J, leaving 18 bases between them. The DNA of the CDR3 is TGCGCCAGCAGCTTGGCCCCCTTACAGGGTCTGGACACTGAAGCTTTCTTT. This sequence encodes CASSLAPLQGLDTEAFF.

This chain joins TRBV12-3 or TRBV12-4 and TRBJ1-1; unclear D gene. Trimming shortened V by 6 bases and J by 2 bases, and 10 bases separated the two germline ends. The CDR3 contains 13 residues. The CDR3 here is CASRAYVNTEAFF. CDR3 DNA sequence: TGTGCCAGCAGGGCATATGTAAACACTGAAGCTTTCTTT.

This clone came up once. The chain combines TRBV6-2 or TRBV6-3 with TRBJ1-1, with 7 bases aligning to TRBD1. V shed 5 bases and J 5 bases; nucleotides not matched to a gene: 5. This CDR3 has 13 amino acids. Germline loops: CDR1 MNHEY, CDR2 SVGEGT. In DNA, the CDR3 is TGTGCCAGCAGTCTTGACAGGGAAACTGAAGCTTTCTTT. Encoded protein: CASSLDRETEAFF.